Listed here is a single T cell receptor (beta chain). Its cognate antigen is unknown. The record originates from a study of T-cell reconstitution after alpha-beta-depleted transplantation in children. General observations from the study: At day 60, the high TCRbeta diversity found in some patients originated from recipient T cells and thymic progenitors that had survived. At the one-year point after transplant, T-cell counts and TCRbeta diversity were found to come mostly from T cells that had been newly produced. By about two months after transplant, alpha-beta T cells reportedly arose from several hundred graft clones that had expanded.

The CDR3 has 16 amino acids. Germline loops: CDR1 DFQATT, CDR2 SNEGSKA (reference sequence). Losses at the gene ends were 0 bases for V and 4 bases for J; bases not matched to a gene: 5. Unique molecular identifiers were used in preparing the TCRbeta library. MiXCR, applied by TCRdb to the PCR reads, yields one record per CDR3 protein. The sample contains hundreds of thousands of distinct CDR3 sequences, about 10% of which appear only once. The chain uses TRBV20-1 and TRBJ2-5; TRBD2 agrees at 13 bases. This receptor was taken from a child aged 2 to 10 with inherited bone marrow failure, due to receive a stem cell transplant. The material was PBMCs, obtained before TCRalphabeta/CD19-depleted stem cell transplant. CDR3 sequence (DNA): TGCAGTGCTAGAGAGGCAACTAGCGGGAGGGGAGAGACCCAGTACTTC. As protein: CSAREATSGRGETQYF.